The T cell receptor (beta chain) under discussion was sequenced for a study of monozygotic twins with inflammatory bowel disease. Study-level results: For repertoire similarity, concordant twins did not differ from discordant twins, possibly because power was limited. The authors could not tell different T cell subtypes apart.

Whole blood served as the source of total RNA, and no T cell sorting took place. To note about this clonotype: Antigen unknown.

UMIs with a 6-nucleotide sample barcode were added by template switching. From its re-call of the 5' RACE reads, TCRdb lists each CDR3 protein once, without DNA. Listed are hundreds of thousands of distinct CDR3 sequences; 5.6% falls within the top ten. Germline V lookup: CDR1 SGHTA, CDR2 FQGNSA. CDR3 length: 16 amino acids. The chain carries TRBV7-2 and TRBJ2-5; the TCRdb D gene call, TRBD2, has no DNA to confirm it. The source material was blood. The TCR originated in a human donor with ulcerative colitis or Crohn's disease, or a healthy co-twin of an affected twin (not recorded which). The CDR3: CASSLGGKAGVETQYF.